These 32 T cell receptor beta chains were sequenced from one sample in a study of a mutant IDH1 vaccine in newly diagnosed glioma. Time point meaning: week 35, safety follow-up. The vaccine gave 300 ug of a 20-mer mutant IDH1 peptide subcutaneously per dose. Which antigens these TCRs recognize remains unknown. The table came from immunoSEQ multiplex PCR; TCRdb's copy has only in-frame clones and leaves some out. The repertoire has tens of thousands of clones, under 85% of them found once; the top ten carry over 3.5%. The sample was PBMCs, taken from a glioma patient whose treatment included an IDH1 peptide vaccine. The receptor set was obtained from a man aged 45-60 years with glioma.

The CDR3 DNA reads as TGTGCCAGCAGCTTGGGTGGTCTTCCGAGCTCCTACGAGCAGTACTTC. As protein: CASSLGGLPSSYEQYF. The rearrangement uses TRBV13 and TRBJ2-7; D unclear. The CDR3 totals 16 residues. CDR1 PRHDT and CDR2 FYEKMQ come from the germline V gene (reference sequence). With 3 bases removed from V and 0 bases from J, the gap between germline ends came to 15 bases.

For the CDR3, the DNA is TGTGCCAGCAGTGATCATGGAGGGGGAAGCACAGATACGCAGTATTTT. Translating it yields CASSDHGGGSTDTQYF. The rearrangement uses TRBV6-4 and TRBJ2-3, with D possibly called TRBD1 or TRBD2 (6 bases each). The germline V gene encodes CDR1 MRHNA and CDR2 SNTAGT. V gave up 3 bases and J gave up 0 bases, with 13 bases separating them. The CDR3 runs to 16 residues.

The J gene is TRBJ2-7, the V gene TRBV6-5; 8 nucleotides agree with TRBD1. The CDR3 has 14 amino acids. Germline V CDR1 and CDR2: MNHEY, SVGAGI. V dropped 7 bases and J dropped 7; count of bases not matched to a gene: 12. The CDR3 protein is CASKRGQASREQYF. For the CDR3, the DNA is TGTGCCAGCAAAAGGGGACAGGCTTCGCGAGAGCAGTACTTC.

The V and J genes are TRBV5-6 and TRBJ1-1; 7 bases align to TRBD1. This CDR3 has 16 residues. Trimming at V came to 4 bases and at J to 5 bases, leaving 14 bases not matched to a gene. CDR1 and CDR2 (germline): SGHDT, YYEEEE. The CDR3 DNA reads TGTGCCAGCAGCCCGACAACAGGGGCCCGAGGGACTGAAGCTTTCTTT. Its translation: CASSPTTGARGTEAFF.

This clone was seen only a few times. The chain joins TRBV7-9 to TRBJ1-2; D gene uncertain. CDR1 is SEHNR, CDR2 FQNEAQ, per germline (reference sequence). V shed 1 base and J shed 10 bases, with 13 bases lying between them. CDR3 length: 13 amino acids. The CDR3 region has the DNA TGTGCCAGCAGCTTAGAAGGGTCCAGACACTACACCTTC. Translating gives CASSLEGSRHYTF.

This clone is a singleton in its sample. V usage is TRBV9 and J usage is TRBJ1-1; a possible D gene is TRBD1 (6 bases). V lost 4 bases and J lost 0, with 10 bases in between. CDR1 and CDR2 from the germline V gene are SGDLS and YYNGEE. The length of the CDR3 is 14 residues. The CDR3 coding sequence is TGTGCCAGCAGCTACGGACAGTTGAACACTGAAGCTTTCTTT. Protein product: CASSYGQLNTEAFF.

V is TRBV4-2 and J is TRBJ1-1; a weak D match, TRBD1 (5 bases). Germline V gene lookup returns CDR1 LGHNA and CDR2 YNFKEQ. Trimming removed 0 bases at V and 1 base at J, with 6 bases between. This CDR3 contains 14 residues. The CDR3 coding sequence is TGTGCCAGCAGCCAAGACAGGGAGAACACTGAAGCTTTCTTT. This codes for CASSQDRENTEAFF.

This chain connects TRBV9 to TRBJ1-1; unclear D gene. Germline lookup yields CDR1 SGDLS and CDR2 YYNGEE. Trimming left V 6 bases short and J 0 bases short, with 15 bases between. CDR3 length: 15 residues. CDR3 in amino acids: CASNRSSSMNTEAFF. CDR3 bases: TGTGCCAGCAACCGCTCCTCCTCCATGAACACTGAAGCTTTCTTT. Full variable domain (remainder filled in from reference TRBV9 and TRBJ1-1): DSGVTQTPKHLITATGQRVTLRCSPRSGDLSVYWYQQSLDQGLQFLIQYYNGEERAKGNILERFSAQQFPDLHSELNLSSLELGDSALYFCASNRSSSMNTEAFFGQGTRLTVV.

This clone was picked up a small number of times. This chain uses TRBV14 with TRBJ1-1, with D unclear. Deletions cut 4 bases from V and 1 base from J, with 4 bases between. CDR3 length equals 12 residues. CDR1 and CDR2 from the germline V gene are SGHDN and FVKESK. DNA for the CDR3: TGTGCCAGCAGCCGGGGGAACACTGAAGCTTTCTTT. Its translation is CASSRGNTEAFF.

V gene TRBV6-5 combines with J gene TRBJ2-7, with TRBD2 matching 11 bases. Germline CDR1 is MNHEY and CDR2 is SVGAGI. CDR3 length: 16 amino acids. Germline trimming cut 0 bases from V and 2 bases from J; bases unmatched to any gene: 3. The CDR3 DNA reads TGTGCCAGCAGTTACTCGACTAGCGGGGCCCCCTACGAGCAGTACTTC. Protein: CASSYSTSGAPYEQYF.

The rearrangement uses TRBV7-2 and TRBJ1-4; D gene uncertain. The V end was cut by 5 bases, the J end by 0 bases, with 10 bases between. Per the germline V gene, CDR1 is SGHTA and CDR2 is FQGNSA. The CDR3 is 15 residues long. CDR3 in DNA: TGTGCCAGCAGCAGAGGTGGGGCAACTAATGAAAAACTGTTTTTT. This codes for CASSRGGATNEKLFF. Drawing the rest from reference TRBV7-2 and TRBJ1-4, the complete variable domain is GAGVSQSPSNKVTEKGKDVELRCDPISGHTALYWYRQSLGQGLEFLIYFQGNSAPDKSGLPSDRFSAERTGGSVSTLTIQRTQQEDSAVYLCASSRGGATNEKLFFGSGTQLSVL.

The chain uses TRBV11-1 and TRBJ1-1, with TRBD1 as a possible D gene (6 bases). Germline assignment: CDR1 SGHAT and CDR2 FQDESV (reference sequence). Trimming left V 5 bases short and J 3 bases short, with 13 bases between. This CDR3 has 14 amino acids. The DNA for the CDR3 is TGTGCCAGCAGCCCCAGGGGAGGGCACACTGAAGCTTTCTTT. This sequence encodes CASSPRGGHTEAFF.

This chain uses TRBV5-8 with TRBJ2-5; D ambiguous. Germline CDR1 SGHTS, CDR2 YDEGEE. This CDR3 is built from 14 residues. Deletions cut 2 bases from V and 4 bases from J, with 12 bases between. This CDR3 reads CASSFGKPVETQYF. CDR3 coding DNA: TGTGCCAGCAGCTTCGGCAAACCTGTAGAGACCCAGTACTTC.

This rearrangement joins TRBV14 to TRBJ2-1; no reliable D call. With 7 bases removed from V and 9 bases from J, the gap between germline ends came to 16 bases. The CDR3 extends over 13 amino acids. The germline V gene has CDR1 SGHDN and CDR2 FVKESK. CDR3 protein: CASTPGRKSEQFF. DNA of the CDR3: TGTGCCAGCACTCCGGGCAGGAAATCTGAGCAGTTCTTC.

The V and J genes are TRBV10-3 and TRBJ1-1, with D tentatively TRBD1 (5 bases). CDR1 ENHRY and CDR2 SYGVKD come from the germline V gene. The CDR3 has 16 amino acids. Trimming removed 4 bases at V and 1 base at J, with 16 bases between. The DNA of the CDR3 is TGTGCCATCAGTGTCCGACAGACATTGGAGAACACTGAAGCTTTCTTT. This codes for CAISVRQTLENTEAFF.

The rearrangement links TRBV2 to TRBJ2-5; the D is unclear. V was cut by 3 bases and J by 5 bases, with 7 bases left in between. This CDR3 has 12 amino acids. Germline V gene data show CDR1 as SNHLY and CDR2 as FYNNEI. CDR3 amino acids: CASSDNVETQYF. CDR3 nucleotides: TGTGCCAGCAGTGATAATGTCGAGACCCAGTACTTC.

The CDR3 nucleotides read TGTGCCAGCAGCTTGGCCGGGGGGGGAGGAGAGACCCAGTACTTC. It specifies CASSLAGGGGETQYF. This chain uses TRBV5-4 with TRBJ2-5; 8 nucleotides align to TRBD2. The CDR3 runs to 15 residues. Trimming took 0 bases from V and 4 from J; bases not matched to a gene: 5. Germline CDR1 SGHNT, CDR2 YYREEE (reference sequence).

This rearrangement joins TRBV9 to TRBJ2-2; the D gene is possibly TRBD1 (6 bases). Germline V CDR1 and CDR2: SGDLS, YYNGEE. This CDR3 is 16 amino acids long. V was trimmed by 1 base and J by 1 base, leaving 11 bases between them. The CDR3 DNA follows: TGTGCCAGCAGCGTACTCCGGGACATGAACACCGGGGAGCTGTTTTTT. It yields the protein CASSVLRDMNTGELFF.

The chain recombines TRBV14 with TRBJ2-5; perhaps TRBD1 as D (6 bases). This CDR3 spans 13 amino acids. Looked up from germline, CDR1 is SGHDN and CDR2 is FVKESK. Trimming left V 4 bases short and J 6 bases short, with 12 bases between. The CDR3 region has the DNA TGTGCCAGCAGCCCGCAACAGGGCAAGACCCAGTACTTC. Translating it yields CASSPQQGKTQYF.

J is TRBJ2-7 and V is TRBV6-5; D remains ambiguous. The CDR3 length is 14 residues. The V gene's germline CDR1 is MNHEY and CDR2 SVGAGI. Trimming cost V 0 bases and J 5 bases, with 11 bases left between them. The CDR3 bases are TGTGCCAGCAGTTACTCGACGATTCTCCACGAGCAGTACTTC. Translating gives CASSYSTILHEQYF.

V usage is TRBV5-4 and J usage is TRBJ1-2; 10 bases match TRBD1. With 0 bases clipped from V and 3 bases from J, the junction kept 2 bases outside the gene matches. This CDR3 spans 15 amino acids. Germline lookup yields CDR1 SGHNT and CDR2 YYREEE (reference sequence). CDR3 sequence: CASSLEDRGYYGYTF. CDR3 sequence (DNA): TGTGCCAGCAGCTTGGAGGACAGGGGGTACTATGGCTACACCTTC.

This rearrangement joins TRBV10-1 to TRBJ1-1; no clear D. CDR1 is WNHNN and CDR2 is SYGVQD in the germline V gene (reference sequence). Trimming removed 3 bases at V and 1 base at J, with 6 bases between. CDR3 length equals 13 residues. The CDR3 region has the DNA TGCGCCAGCAGTGAAACCCAGAACACTGAAGCTTTCTTT. Encoded protein: CASSETQNTEAFF.

The genes are TRBV18 and TRBJ2-7; weak D call: TRBD2 (7 bases). The CDR3 is made up of 15 amino acids. The germline gives CDR1 KGHSH, CDR2 LQKENI. Trimming removed 4 bases from V and 7 bases from J, with 20 bases in between. The CDR3 DNA reads as TGTGCCAGCTCACAACCGAAGGGGGGGCCTAGGGAGCAGTACTTC. This translates into CASSQPKGGPREQYF. The complete variable domain, with remaining parts taken from reference TRBV18 and TRBJ2-7, reads NAGVMQNPRHLVRRRGQEARLRCSPMKGHSHVYWYRQLPEEGLKFMVYLQKENIIDESGMPKERFSAEFPKEGPSILRIQQVVRGDSAAYFCASSQPKGGPREQYFGPGTRLTVT.

This clone occurred once. This chain uses TRBV15 with TRBJ2-7; 7 nucleotides match TRBD1. The CDR3 runs 13 residues. J gave up 6 bases and V 5 bases, and 7 bases lay outside the gene matches. Germline V gene lookup returns CDR1 LNHNV and CDR2 YYDKDF (reference sequence). CDR3 protein: CATSLRRDSEQYF. In nucleotides, the CDR3 is TGTGCCACCAGCCTACGCAGGGACAGCGAGCAGTACTTC.

The chain couples TRBV19 to TRBJ2-7; D possibly uses TRBD1 or TRBD2 (5 bases each). V was trimmed by 6 bases and J by 0 bases, leaving 15 bases between them. Looked up from germline, CDR1 is LNHDA and CDR2 is SQIVND (reference sequence). This CDR3 has 15 amino acids. The chain's CDR3 is CASRKSGPSSYEQYF. The CDR3 nucleotides are TGTGCCAGTAGAAAATCGGGACCGTCCTCCTACGAGCAGTACTTC.

This chain connects TRBV27 to TRBJ1-1; 8 bases fit TRBD1. Germline loops: CDR1 MNHEY, CDR2 SMNVEV (reference sequence). CDR3 length: 11 amino acids. With 6 bases clipped from V and 10 bases from J, the junction kept 4 bases outside the gene matches. CDR3 amino acids: CASRRTGRAFF. The CDR3 nucleotides read TGTGCCAGCAGGCGGACAGGGAGAGCTTTCTTT.

The chain combines TRBV5-6 with TRBJ2-6; tentatively, D is TRBD2 (6 bases). The CDR3 sequence is 16 residues long. The germline gives CDR1 SGHDT, CDR2 YYEEEE. Trimming took 0 bases from V and 4 from J, leaving 11 bases between them. CDR3 nucleotides: TGTGCCAGCAGCTTGGTGCGGGGTGCCGGGGCCAACGTCCTGACTTTC. It is translated as CASSLVRGAGANVLTF.

Concerning this clone itself: Other nucleotide sequences in the sample specify the same CDR3. The gene calls are TRBV19 and TRBJ1-5; perhaps TRBD1 as D (5 bases). Deletions cut 1 base from V and 6 bases from J, with 7 bases between. From germline, CDR1 is LNHDA and CDR2 SQIVND (reference sequence). The CDR3 loop spans 13 amino acids. The CDR3 nucleotides read TGTGCCAGTAGTATAGGTGGGGGTCAGCCCCAGCATTTT. Translated: CASSIGGGQPQHF.

The chain uses TRBV29-1 and TRBJ2-3; TRBD1 aligns across 7 bases. Germline V gene data show CDR1 as SQVTM and CDR2 as ANQGSEA. CDR3 length equals 14 residues. V was pared by 7 bases and J by 0 bases, with 7 bases of the junction left unmatched. CDR3 protein: CSAAKGQSTDTQYF. The CDR3 coding sequence is TGCAGCGCGGCGAAGGGACAGAGCACAGATACGCAGTATTTT.

The chain links TRBV4-2 to TRBJ1-4; 7 bases map to TRBD1. Unmatched junction bases numbered 8, after V lost 0 bases and J lost 7 bases. Germline V gives CDR1 LGHNA, CDR2 YNFKEQ. The CDR3 consists of 16 residues. The CDR3 coding sequence is TGTGCCAGCAGCCAAGATCAGGGGGGAAGCCTTGAAAAACTGTTTTTT. It is translated as CASSQDQGGSLEKLFF.

The chain carries TRBV30 and TRBJ2-7; D is unclear. V was shortened by 2 bases and J by 6 bases, with 11 bases between the two germline ends. Germline V gene data show CDR1 as GTSNPN and CDR2 as SVGIG (reference sequence). This CDR3 has 12 residues. CDR3 sequence: CAWSQFRAEQYF. CDR3 DNA sequence: TGTGCCTGGAGTCAGTTTCGGGCCGAGCAGTACTTC.

The CDR3 spells CASSSYTTYEQYF. For the CDR3, the DNA is TGTGCCAGCAGCTCGTACACGACCTACGAGCAGTACTTC. V gene TRBV7-6 combines with J gene TRBJ2-7; D not certain. The germline V gene has CDR1 SGHVS and CDR2 FNYEAQ. Trimming left V 4 bases short and J 2 bases short, with 9 bases between. This CDR3 contains 13 residues.